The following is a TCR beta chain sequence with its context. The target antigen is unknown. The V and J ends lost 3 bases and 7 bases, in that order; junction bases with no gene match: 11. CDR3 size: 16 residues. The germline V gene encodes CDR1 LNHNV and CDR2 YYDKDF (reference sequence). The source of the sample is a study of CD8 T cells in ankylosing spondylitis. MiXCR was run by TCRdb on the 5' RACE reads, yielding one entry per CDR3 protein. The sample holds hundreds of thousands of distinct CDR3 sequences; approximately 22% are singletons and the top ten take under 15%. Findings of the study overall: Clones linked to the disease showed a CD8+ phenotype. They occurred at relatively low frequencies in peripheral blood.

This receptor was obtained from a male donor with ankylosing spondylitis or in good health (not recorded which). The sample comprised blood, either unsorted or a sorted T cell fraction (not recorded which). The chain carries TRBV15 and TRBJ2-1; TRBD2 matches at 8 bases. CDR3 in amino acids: CATSRARTGGRNEQFF. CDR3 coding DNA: TGTGCCACCAGCAGGGCTAGGACGGGGGGGCGGAATGAGCAGTTCTTC.